One sample yielded the 9 T cell receptor beta chains listed below, sequenced in a study of T cells expressing NK-cell markers. No DNA is given; TCRdb re-called the 5' RACE reads and lists each CDR3 protein once. The table for this sample gives a few hundred thousand distinct CDR3 sequences. Specimen: blood T cells: a sorted CD56 or NKG2C T cell subset, CD4+ or CD8+ T cells, or bulk PBMC T cells (not recorded which). These receptors came from a man between 18 and 29 years old in good health.

The chain joins TRBV28 to TRBJ1-5; the D call from TCRdb, TRBD1, cannot be confirmed without DNA. CDR1 and CDR2 (germline): MDHEN, SYDVKM. There are 11 residues in the CDR3. The CDR3 sequence is CASGGNQPQHF.

V is TRBV12-3 or TRBV12-4 and J is TRBJ2-5; without DNA, the TCRdb call of TRBD2 cannot be checked. The CDR3 loop spans 14 amino acids. CDR3 region: CASSNPGLAETQYF.

The rearrangement uses TRBV9 and TRBJ2-6. Germline V gene data show CDR1 as SGDLS and CDR2 as YYNGEE. The CDR3 has 15 residues. The CDR3 loop is CASTLGDPGANVLTF.

The chain has TRBV20-1 and TRBJ2-1; the D gene TCRdb calls, TRBD1, cannot be checked with no DNA. The germline gives CDR1 DFQATT, CDR2 SNEGSKA (reference sequence). The CDR3 consists of 13 residues. The CDR3 protein is CSASFSPGDEQFF.

This chain connects TRBV12-3 or TRBV12-4 to TRBJ2-1; there is no DNA to check the TCRdb D call of TRBD2. CDR3 length: 18 residues. The CDR3 here is CASSPEWGTSGNGNEQFF.

This chain uses TRBV12-3 or TRBV12-4 with TRBJ2-1; TCRdb gives TRBD1 as the D gene, but with no DNA this cannot be confirmed. CDR3 length: 14 residues. The CDR3 sequence: CASSDIDRGNEQFF.

The chain couples TRBV20-1 to TRBJ2-3; TCRdb picks TRBD2, but there is no DNA to check that call. From germline, CDR1 is DFQATT and CDR2 SNEGSKA (reference sequence). This CDR3 has 13 amino acids. The CDR3 loop reads CSLAGTSTDTQYF.

This chain links TRBV9 with TRBJ2-3; the D call from TCRdb, TRBD2, cannot be confirmed without DNA. This CDR3 is built from 19 residues. The germline CDR1 and CDR2 sequences are SGDLS and YYNGEE. CDR3 loop: CASSVEPDNSGRAKDTQYF.

V gene TRBV20-1 combines with J gene TRBJ2-4; TCRdb's D call, TRBD1, is unchecked because there is no DNA. CDR1 and CDR2 from the germline V gene are DFQATT and SNEGSKA (reference sequence). This CDR3 contains 16 residues. The CDR3 protein is CSARSSGGYAKNIQYF.